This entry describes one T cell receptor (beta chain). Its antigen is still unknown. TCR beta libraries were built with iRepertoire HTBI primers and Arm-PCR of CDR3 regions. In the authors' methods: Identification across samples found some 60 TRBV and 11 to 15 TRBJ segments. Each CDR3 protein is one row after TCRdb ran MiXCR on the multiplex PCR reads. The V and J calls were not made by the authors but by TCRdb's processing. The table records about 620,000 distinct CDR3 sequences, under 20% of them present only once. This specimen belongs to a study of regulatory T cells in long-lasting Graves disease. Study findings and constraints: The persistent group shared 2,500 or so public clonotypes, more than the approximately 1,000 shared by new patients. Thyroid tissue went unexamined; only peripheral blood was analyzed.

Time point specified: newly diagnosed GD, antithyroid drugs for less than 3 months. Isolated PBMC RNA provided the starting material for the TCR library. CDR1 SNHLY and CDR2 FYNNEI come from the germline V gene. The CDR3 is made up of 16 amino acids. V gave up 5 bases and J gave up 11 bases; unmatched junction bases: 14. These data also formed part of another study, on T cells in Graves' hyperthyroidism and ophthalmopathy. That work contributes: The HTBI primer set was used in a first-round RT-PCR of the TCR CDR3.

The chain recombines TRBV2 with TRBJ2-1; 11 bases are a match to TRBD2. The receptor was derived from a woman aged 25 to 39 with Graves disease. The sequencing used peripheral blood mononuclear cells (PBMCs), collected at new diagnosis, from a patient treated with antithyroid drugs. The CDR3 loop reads CASSPALAGVRDKQFF. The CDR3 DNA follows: TGTGCCAGCAGTCCTGCACTAGCGGGAGTAAGGGATAAGCAGTTCTTC.